Listed below are T cell receptor beta chains from one sample, sequenced in a study of quantifying T cell responses using KT2 cells. A single record per CDR3 protein comes from TCRdb applying MiXCR to the UMI-ligation and nested PCR reads. Of about 33,000 distinct CDR3 sequences in the sample, approximately 10% were seen once. The sample taken for sequencing was PBMCs spiked with cells of the T cell clone KT2. The receptors stem from a human donor. Both conserved end residues are part of each CDR3. Each record gives: V gene, D gene, J gene, clone size, CDR3 protein, CDR3 DNA. A D gene is named only where the DNA matches it firmly. The listing skips clone size in some rows; elsewhere it reads once, few, many or a size class.

V: TRBV20-1; D: .; J: TRBJ2-7; size: .; CDR3: CSARTGGQYYEQYF; DNA: TGCAGTGCTAGAACCGGGGGGCAATACTACGAGCAGTACTTC
V: TRBV5-5; D: .; J: TRBJ2-2; size: many; CDR3: CASSWGEAGELFF; DNA: TGTGCCAGCAGCTGGGGGGAAGCCGGGGAGCTGTTTTTT
V: TRBV20-1; D: .; J: TRBJ2-7; size: many; CDR3: CSAASPSGYEQYF; DNA: TGCAGTGCTGCCTCTCCGTCCGGCTACGAGCAGTACTTC
V: TRBV24-1; D: .; J: TRBJ1-4; size: few; CDR3: CATRVPGRLSKLFF; DNA: TGTGCCACCAGGGTCCCGGGCCGCCTGTCAAAACTGTTTTTT
V: TRBV7-3; D: .; J: TRBJ2-2; size: .; CDR3: CASRDNLGPGELFF; DNA: TGTGCCAGCAGGGACAATTTGGGTCCCGGGGAGCTGTTTTTT
V: TRBV5-4; D: TRBD1; J: TRBJ2-6; size: many; CDR3: CASSTRQGAGANVLTF; DNA: TGTGCCAGCAGCACCAGACAGGGAGCTGGGGCCAACGTCCTGACTTTC
V: TRBV15; D: .; J: TRBJ2-7; size: many; CDR3: CATSPSRSSYEQYF; DNA: TGTGCCACCAGCCCTAGCCGTAGCTCCTACGAGCAGTACTTC
V: TRBV25-1; D: .; J: TRBJ1-2; size: many; CDR3: CASSESRVTYGYTF; DNA: TGTGCCAGCAGTGAATCGAGGGTGACCTATGGCTACACCTTC
V: TRBV7-9; D: .; J: TRBJ2-3; size: .; CDR3: CASSLGFPGDTQYF; DNA: TGTGCCAGCAGCTTAGGGTTCCCAGGAGATACGCAGTATTTT
V: TRBV29-1; D: .; J: TRBJ2-5; size: many; CDR3: CSVAPNLKWETQYF; DNA: TGCAGCGTTGCGCCAAATTTAAAGTGGGAGACCCAGTACTTC
V: TRBV20-1; D: TRBD2; J: TRBJ2-1; size: many; CDR3: CSAKGSGGRNEQFF; DNA: TGCAGTGCTAAAGGTAGCGGGGGACGGAATGAGCAGTTCTTC
V: TRBV6-1; D: .; J: TRBJ2-4; size: .; CDR3: CASSVLGAEAKNIQYF; DNA: TGTGCCAGCAGTGTTTTGGGGGCCGAGGCCAAAAACATTCAGTACTTC
V: TRBV13; D: .; J: TRBJ2-3; size: few; CDR3: CASSSPSYREEDTQYF; DNA: TGTGCCAGCAGCTCCCCCTCTTATAGGGAGGAAGATACGCAGTATTTT